The 5 T cell receptor beta chains listed next were all sequenced from one sample in a study of identical twins. One entry per CDR3 protein results from TCRdb running MiXCR on the 5' RACE reads. The sample gives 150,000 or so distinct CDR3 sequences, around 3.4% of which show up once; 8.1% is in the top ten. The sequencing input was memory T cells sorted from blood. The receptors here all came from a young man in good health.

This clonotype was detected ten times or more. V usage is TRBV3-1 and J usage is TRBJ1-2; 10 bases fit TRBD1. V lost 5 bases and J lost 1; bases outside the gene matches: 7. CDR1 is LGHDT, CDR2 YNNKEL, per germline (reference sequence). This CDR3 comprises 16 residues. CDR3 in amino acids: CASSGTGAGFNYGYTF. The CDR3 DNA sequence: TGTGCCAGCAGCGGGACAGGGGCCGGGTTTAACTATGGCTACACCTTC.

This clonotype was recorded many times. The rearrangement joins TRBV3-1 to TRBJ2-7; 7 bases line up with TRBD1. V lost 8 bases and J lost 5; bases outside the gene matches: 9. This CDR3 is built from 13 residues. Germline V gene lookup returns CDR1 LGHDT and CDR2 YNNKEL (reference sequence). The chain's CDR3 is CASARQGLNEQYF. As DNA, the CDR3 is TGTGCCAGCGCGAGACAGGGATTAAACGAGCAGTACTTC.

This clonotype was counted many times. The chain carries TRBV4-3 and TRBJ2-1; 10 bases line up with TRBD2. Germline CDR1 LGHNA, CDR2 YSLEER. V shed 0 bases, J shed 8 bases, and the junction held 13 bases outside the gene matches. The CDR3 is made up of 18 amino acids. The CDR3 nucleotides are TGCGCCAGCAGCCAAGAATCGTCAGCGGGAGGGCCCTGGGATGAGCAGTTCTTC. Protein: CASSQESSAGGPWDEQFF.

This clonotype has more than one count but fewer than ten. A read error is possible here, since a much larger clone lies one base away. The V gene is TRBV11-2, the J gene TRBJ1-5, with D perhaps matching TRBD1 (5 bases). The germline CDR1 and CDR2 sequences are SGHAT and FQNNGV. Trimming stripped 0 bases from V and 3 bases from J, with 9 bases between. CDR3 length equals 15 residues. The chain's CDR3 is CASSLEQGNNQPQHF. The DNA of the CDR3 is TGTGCCAGCAGCTTAGAGCAGGGCAACAATCAGCCCCAGCATTTT.

This clonotype was detected ten times or more. The J gene is TRBJ2-3, the V gene TRBV7-2; tentative D call: TRBD1 (6 bases). Trimming took off 3 bases at V and 1 base at J, with 11 bases between the two ends. The CDR3 has 15 amino acids. Germline assignment: CDR1 SGHTA and CDR2 FQGNSA. In DNA form, the CDR3 reads TGTGCCAGCAGCTTCCGACAGGCGGGCACAGATACGCAGTATTTT. Residues: CASSFRQAGTDTQYF.